This T cell receptor beta chain is drawn from a study of blood T cell repertoires in COVID-19 (dated by TCRdb to 2019 to 2021). Regarding the complete study: Samples covering the acute and convalescent phases of COVID-19 were provided by collaborators in the United States, Italy and Spain. The repertoires were made available in a free public database intended to serve as a resource for research on the immune response to SARS-CoV-2. The sample metadata nearly always contained a de-identified subject ID, COVID-19 status, age in years and sex. Subjects who had been exposed to COVID-19, were actively infected with it, or had recovered from it provided the deeply sampled blood TCRbeta repertoires that made up the dataset. Where available, HLA class I and class II types were obtained from metadata supplied by the sample provider rather than from assay-based typing. Samples came from the ongoing ImmuneRACE study (first 160 participants) plus 1,254 subjects from 6 global collaborators. The material from the prospective study consisted of cDNA or gDNA derived from T cells, B-cell-depleted T cells, or PBMCs.

Broader findings and caveats from the paper: How much clinical and demographic metadata was included differed by source and by participant, and the metadata was provided uncurated.

In regard to this clone: Which antigen it targets is not known. Per-nucleotide qualities are absent, and no much larger clonotype sits a single base away.

The CDR3 covers 13 residues, taking in both the cysteine and the phenylalanine. The CDR3 DNA has 39 bases and is translated from base 1. According to the germline V gene, CDR1 reads SNHLY and CDR2 reads FYNNEI. At the junction V is shortened by 2 bases and J by 4 bases, with 8 bases in between. In the prospective study, participants were about 18 to 100 years old, resided in approximately 25 geographic areas of the United States, and were enrolled through a virtual design. Cohort assignment in the prospective study relied on participant-reported clinical history from a screening survey and a study questionnaire. Recovered participants in ImmuneRACE Cohort 3 were defined by two consecutive negative NP/OP PCR tests, clearance by a healthcare professional, or resolution of symptoms. In the prospective study, whole blood, serum and a nasopharyngeal or oropharyngeal swab were collected from each participant by mobile phlebotomists. Participants in the prospective study had the option to provide additional blood draws and questionnaires over an approximately 2-month period. Blood samples from the prospective study were shipped frozen or at room temperature prior to DNA extraction.

TCRbeta CDR3 regions were amplified from genomic DNA using the immunoSEQ Assay, a bias-controlled multiplex PCR. The original pipeline was this. The number of nucleated cells in each sample was estimated from the amplification of reference gene primers within the assay. To quantify the absolute abundance of each unique TCRbeta CDR3 rearrangement, sequence reads were collapsed and filtered. For each sample, productive Simpson clonality was calculated by taking the square root of Simpson's diversity index across productive rearrangements. Imported from immuneACCESS, the table was reduced by TCRdb to in-frame sequences with V and J called. These copies leave out some clones; in studies compared against another copy, an unresolved V gene accounts for under half, and the cause of the remainder is not known. The DNA gave D and trimming, while V, J and clone size come from that table. For this sample there are about 320,000 clones; about 88% appear just once. The ten largest clones represent 2.6% of the sample.

The chain links TRBV2 with TRBJ1-1; the D gene is unclear. The sample comprised PBMCs or T cells enriched from blood (not recorded which). This clonotype was obtained from a man in his sixties who had recovered from COVID-19. For the CDR3, the sequence is CASSEIAATEAFF. The DNA sequence follows: TGTGCCAGCAGTGAAATCGCGGCCACTGAAGCTTTCTTT.